This is a list of T cell receptor beta chains from one sample in a study of blood T cell repertoires in COVID-19. This table comes from immunoSEQ multiplex PCR, and its TCRdb copy is limited to in-frame clones, with some not included. The profile shows 180,000 or so clones, around 80% of them singletons. The sample taken for sequencing was peripheral blood. All receptors derive from a woman aged 80 or over with active or convalescent COVID-19. Each CDR3 is given with its conserved first and last residue. The D gene is left open where the match is weak. Clone size is not always given. Where it is, it says once, few, many or a class for expanded clones.

cdr3_nt cdr3_aa v_call clone_size d_call j_call
TGTGCCAGCAGCCCGGGACAGGGACCCTACAATGAGCAGTTCTTC CASSPGQGPYNEQFF TRBV7-2 . TRBD1 TRBJ2-1
TGTGCCAGCAGCTTAGCTTGGCAGGGGGGCACCGGGGAGCTGTTTTTT CASSLAWQGGTGELFF TRBV7-2 . . TRBJ2-2
TGTGCCAGCAGTTACTCCGCCAACGGACAGTACTACGAGCAGTACTTC CASSYSANGQYYEQYF TRBV6-5 . . TRBJ2-7
TGTGCCAGCAGCTCAATCGGGACAGGGCGGAAGTACGAGCAGTACTTC CASSSIGTGRKYEQYF TRBV7-6 . TRBD1 TRBJ2-7
TGTGCCAGCAGCTTAGGGGGGCGAGGTTACGAGCAGTACTTC CASSLGGRGYEQYF TRBV7-2 . . TRBJ2-7
TGTGCCAGCAGCGTACACCTAGCGGGGAGACCCTCCTACAATGAGCAGTTCTTC CASSVHLAGRPSYNEQFF TRBV9 . TRBD2 TRBJ2-1
TGTGCCAGCAGTTTAAGCTCCTTGGGAATGGGGACAGTGGCCTTC CASSLSSLGMGTVAF TRBV28 . TRBD1 TRBJ1-2
TGTGCCACCAGTGATTTGGGGACAGGGCTGCGCACAGATACGCAGTATTTT CATSDLGTGLRTDTQYF TRBV24-1 . TRBD1 TRBJ2-3
TGCGCCAGCAGCCAATCCCCGGGACAGGGGTACTATGGCTACACCTTC CASSQSPGQGYYGYTF TRBV4-1 . TRBD1 TRBJ1-2
TGCGCCAGCAGCCAATCCCTAGCGGGAAGGAGCTCCTACGAGCAGTACTTC CASSQSLAGRSSYEQYF TRBV5-1 . TRBD2 TRBJ2-7
TGTGCCAGCAGCCGAATAGGGGCCAACGAGCAGTACTTC CASSRIGANEQYF TRBV5-8 . . TRBJ2-7
TGTGCCAGCTCACCGCCCGGGGGGGCCTGGGAGACCCAGTACTTC CASSPPGGAWETQYF TRBV18 . TRBD2 TRBJ2-5
TGTGCCAGCACCTTATATGTGGGGGCTGATGCTTTCTTT CASTLYVGADAFF TRBV5-5 few . TRBJ1-1
TGCGCCAGCAGCCCCTCGGGTGGCACTGAAGCTTTCTTT CASSPSGGTEAFF TRBV5-1 . . TRBJ1-1
TGTGCCAGTAGTCCGGGGGTGTACTATGGCTACACCTTC CASSPGVYYGYTF TRBV19 . . TRBJ1-2
TGCGCCAGCAGCCCCGGACAGGGGGCCGCGGAAAAACTGTTTTTT CASSPGQGAAEKLFF TRBV5-1 . TRBD1 TRBJ1-4
TGTGCCATCAGTGAGTCGGGGACTAGCGGGGGGCATTCCTACGAGCAGTACTTC CAISESGTSGGHSYEQYF TRBV10-3 few TRBD2 TRBJ2-7
TGTGCCAGCAGTTCGGGATCCCAGACCCAGTACTTC CASSSGSQTQYF TRBV6-5 . . TRBJ2-5
TGTGCCAGCAGCCCGGGACAAAGAACTAACTATGGCTACACCTTC CASSPGQRTNYGYTF TRBV5-8 . . TRBJ1-2
TGCGCCAGCAGCTTAGGCGGAATTGACGGTGAAGCTTTCTTT CASSLGGIDGEAFF TRBV5-1 . . TRBJ1-1
TGTGCCAGCAGCCCACGGGGGGCAGAGAACACTGAAGCTTTCTTT CASSPRGAENTEAFF TRBV9 few . TRBJ1-1
TGTGCCAGCAGCCCCGAAGGACAGGGGACAGATACGCAGTATTTT CASSPEGQGTDTQYF TRBV7-9 . TRBD1 TRBJ2-3
TGTGCCAGTAGTATTCGGGGGAATGAAAAACTGTTTTTT CASSIRGNEKLFF TRBV19 . . TRBJ1-4